The 23 T cell receptor beta chains listed next were all sequenced from one sample in a study of shared clonotypes between healthy human individuals. Assay: immunoSEQ multiplex PCR; the TCRdb copy retains only in-frame clones and omits some. The profile shows over a million clones, 97% to 99% of them singletons. Sample: naive CD4+ T cells sorted from blood. The subset denotes: CD45RA+ positively selected. These receptors were obtained from a man aged 30 to 45 in good health.

The chain carries TRBV2 and TRBJ1-2; D unresolved. Germline V gives CDR1 SNHLY, CDR2 FYNNEI. This CDR3 contains 12 residues. The V end was cut by 3 bases, the J end by 8 bases, with 10 bases between. CDR3 amino acids: CASSDLASGYTF. DNA of the CDR3: TGTGCCAGCAGTGACCTGGCATCGGGCTACACCTTC. Full variable domain (missing parts from reference TRBV2 and TRBJ1-2): EPEVTQTPSHQVTQMGQEVILRCVPISNHLYFYWYRQILGQKVEFLVSFYNNEISEKSEIFDDQFSVERPDGSNFTLKIRSTKLEDSAMYFCASSDLASGYTFGSGTRLTVV.

This CDR3 reads CASSRGTGATQGTQYF. CDR3 DNA: TGCGCCAGCAGCCGAGGGACAGGGGCGACTCAGGGTACGCAGTATTTT. The V and J genes are TRBV4-3 and TRBJ2-3; TRBD1 agrees at 10 bases. J was trimmed by 8 bases and V by 4 bases; bases with no gene match: 12. This CDR3 contains 16 residues. The germline gives CDR1 LGHNA, CDR2 YSLEER.

CDR3 sequence: CASSFGRNHGGDTQYF. The DNA for the CDR3 is TGTGCCAGCAGCTTCGGTAGGAACCACGGAGGAGATACGCAGTATTTT. The chain uses TRBV7-3 and TRBJ2-3; perhaps TRBD2 as D (5 bases). Trimming stripped 3 bases from V and 5 bases from J, with 18 bases between. This CDR3 region has 16 residues. Germline-derived CDR1 and CDR2 are SGHTA and FQGTGA.

The V call is TRBV18, the J call TRBJ1-2; TRBD1 is a possible D gene (5 bases). The CDR3 is 14 residues long. Trimming pared 3 bases from V and 7 bases from J, leaving 15 bases between. Per germline, CDR1 KGHSH and CDR2 LQKENI. DNA for the CDR3: TGTGCCAGCTCACCGACCGGGGACTCACCTGGCTACACCTTC. It specifies CASSPTGDSPGYTF.

The chain uses TRBV11-3 and TRBJ2-1; 9 nucleotides agree with TRBD2. The J segment lost 6 bases and the V segment lost 3 bases, leaving 12 bases of the junction unmatched. Germline V gene lookup returns CDR1 SGHNT and CDR2 YENEEA. The CDR3 sequence is 17 residues long. As DNA, the CDR3 is TGTGCCAGCAGCTTCACCCCAAGCGGGAGGCCCTCCAATGAGCAGTTCTTC. Protein: CASSFTPSGRPSNEQFF.

V is TRBV10-2 and J is TRBJ2-7; 11 bases line up with TRBD2. The CDR3 is made up of 16 amino acids. Germline CDR1 WSHSY, CDR2 SAAADI. The V gene end was trimmed by 8 bases and the J gene end by 1 base; junction bases not matched to a gene: 10. CDR3 nucleotides: TGCGCCAGCTACCCCCTAGCGGGAGGTAGTTCCTACGAGCAGTACTTC. Its translation is CASYPLAGGSSYEQYF.

The chain employs TRBV2 and TRBJ1-4; unclear D gene. CDR1 is SNHLY and CDR2 is FYNNEI in the germline V gene. Trimming pared 6 bases from V and 7 bases from J, leaving 15 bases between. The CDR3 spans 14 residues. The CDR3 protein is CASRIQPLPEKLFF. The DNA for the CDR3 is TGTGCCAGCAGGATTCAGCCTCTCCCTGAAAAACTGTTTTTT.

The CDR3 here is CASSEDRRELFF. In DNA, the CDR3 is TGCGCCAGCAGCGAAGACAGAAGGGAGCTGTTTTTT. This chain connects TRBV10-1 to TRBJ2-2; maybe TRBD1 (5 bases). This CDR3 has 12 amino acids. Germline-derived CDR1 and CDR2 are WNHNN and SYGVQD (reference sequence). Trimming stripped 6 bases from V and 9 bases from J, with 11 bases between.

V gene TRBV11-2 combines with J gene TRBJ1-5; D unresolved. Trimming stripped 5 bases from V and 7 bases from J, with 18 bases between. CDR1 is SGHAT, CDR2 FQNNGV, per germline. The CDR3 runs 15 residues. The CDR3 is CASSLAEGSRQPQHF. The CDR3 DNA sequence: TGTGCCAGCAGCCTCGCCGAGGGCTCTCGCCAGCCCCAGCATTTT.

This rearrangement joins TRBV28 to TRBJ2-1; the D call may be TRBD1 or TRBD2 (6 bases each). Trimming removed 3 bases from V and 3 bases from J, with 9 bases in between. CDR1 and CDR2 from the germline V gene are MDHEN and SYDVKM. The CDR3 spans 14 residues. In nucleotides, the CDR3 is TGTGCCAGCAGTTTGGAGGGGGGCTACAATGAGCAGTTCTTC. Protein sequence: CASSLEGGYNEQFF.

This chain links TRBV23-1 with TRBJ2-7; D ambiguous. TRBV23-1 is an ORF; its function is uncertain. Between the trimmed V and J ends, which lost 3 bases and 0 bases, there was a span of 15 bases. The CDR3 consists of 16 residues. This CDR3 is CASSQAEPRSSYEQYF. CDR3 coding DNA: TGCGCCAGCAGTCAGGCGGAACCCAGGAGCTCCTACGAGCAGTACTTC.

The CDR3 spells CSVGTGRDTQYF. In DNA, the CDR3 is TGCAGCGTAGGGACAGGTCGAGATACGCAGTATTTT. J is TRBJ2-3 and V is TRBV29-1; 8 bases agree with TRBD1. The germline V gene encodes CDR1 SQVTM and CDR2 ANQGSEA. The J segment lost 5 bases and the V segment lost 6 bases, leaving 4 bases of the junction unmatched. The CDR3 has 12 amino acids.

The gene calls are TRBV11-2 and TRBJ2-3, with a weak D call TRBD2 (5 bases). Germline V lookup: CDR1 SGHAT, CDR2 FQNNGV. This CDR3 is built from 16 residues. Between the trimmed V and J ends, which lost 0 bases and 7 bases, there was a span of 17 bases. CDR3 in DNA: TGTGCCAGCAGCTTAGAAATCGGGATAAAAGGGAATACGCAGTATTTT. Translating it yields CASSLEIGIKGNTQYF.

J is TRBJ2-7 and V is TRBV28; 10 bases align to TRBD1. There are 12 residues in the CDR3. Germline values: CDR1 MDHEN, CDR2 SYDVKM. The V and J ends lost 6 bases and 12 bases, in that order; junction bases with no gene match: 8. The CDR3 sequence: CASSRGTGDTYF. The CDR3 region has the DNA TGTGCCAGCAGCCGAGGGACAGGGGATACGTACTTC.

This rearrangement joins TRBV5-6 to TRBJ2-5, with 11 bases lining up with TRBD1. This CDR3 has 15 amino acids. The germline gives CDR1 SGHDT, CDR2 YYEEEE. The V segment lost 2 bases and the J segment 5 bases; nucleotides outside the gene matches: 5. The CDR3 region has the DNA TGTGCCAGCAGCTTTAGGACAGGGGGCGCGGAGACCCAGTACTTC. This translates into CASSFRTGGAETQYF.

The chain employs TRBV5-1 and TRBJ2-7, with D possibly matching TRBD1 (6 bases). The CDR3 contains 14 residues. Trimming shortened V by 4 bases and J by 4 bases, and 15 bases separated the two germline ends. Germline lookup yields CDR1 SGHRS and CDR2 YFSETQ. Here the CDR3 DNA reads TGCGCCAGCAGCCTCTCCCGGGACACGTACGAGCAGTACTTC. Translation gives CASSLSRDTYEQYF.

The rearrangement uses TRBV29-1 and TRBJ2-7; tentatively, D is TRBD1 or TRBD2 (5 bases each). Germline V gives CDR1 SQVTM, CDR2 ANQGSEA. This CDR3 has 15 residues. Between the trimmed V and J ends, which lost 6 bases and 4 bases, there was a span of 22 bases. In DNA form, the CDR3 reads TGCAGCGTGAGGGCAGGGAACCCTCCCTGGTACGAGCAGTACTTC. Its translation is CSVRAGNPPWYEQYF.

The rearrangement links TRBV29-1 to TRBJ2-7, with D unresolved. Per the germline V gene, CDR1 is SQVTM and CDR2 is ANQGSEA. The V gene lost 3 bases and the J gene lost 3 bases, with 27 bases spanning the gap. There are 18 residues in the CDR3. CDR3 coding DNA: TGCAGCGTTGATACCCCCCCCCGTACTTCCCCGGGCCACTACGAGCAGTACTTC. This gives the protein CSVDTPPRTSPGHYEQYF.

This clone was picked up one time. The chain uses TRBV5-1 and TRBJ2-7; D is perhaps TRBD1 or TRBD2 (5 bases each). Between the trimmed V and J ends, which lost 2 bases and 4 bases, there was a span of 25 bases. Germline CDR1 reads SGHRS; CDR2 reads YFSETQ. CDR3 length equals 18 residues. The CDR3 here is CASSLGEIGRAPWYEQYF. CDR3 coding DNA: TGCGCCAGCAGCTTAGGGGAAATTGGGAGAGCTCCGTGGTACGAGCAGTACTTC.

Of note for this clone: Additional DNA sequences in this sample encode the identical CDR3. This chain connects TRBV5-4 to TRBJ1-1; the match to TRBD1 covers 7 bases. The germline V gene has CDR1 SGHNT and CDR2 YYREEE (reference sequence). V trimming: 2 bases; J trimming: 1 base; junction bases outside the gene matches: 2. The CDR3 contains 14 residues. The CDR3 sequence: CASSFGTENTEAFF. The CDR3 bases are TGTGCCAGCAGCTTCGGGACAGAGAACACTGAAGCTTTCTTT.

V is TRBV29-1 and J is TRBJ2-1; perhaps D is TRBD1 or TRBD2 (6 bases each). V was cut by 4 bases and J by 9 bases, with 16 bases left in between. The CDR3 runs 13 residues. Germline CDR1 SQVTM, CDR2 ANQGSEA. The CDR3 DNA sequence: TGCAGCGTTGTCGTGGGGGGCGCGGGTGAGCAGTTCTTC. This sequence encodes CSVVVGGAGEQFF.

This sequence joins TRBV10-2 and TRBJ1-4, with D possibly TRBD1 on 6 matching bases. Between the trimmed V and J ends, which lost 6 bases and 3 bases, there was a span of 11 bases. The CDR3 runs 14 residues. Per the germline V gene, CDR1 is WSHSY and CDR2 is SAAADI. The CDR3 DNA reads TGCGCCAGCAGACAGGGTTCTCCTAATGAAAAACTGTTTTTT. Translation: CASRQGSPNEKLFF.

This chain joins TRBV18 and TRBJ2-5, with 9 bases matching TRBD2. The CDR3 contains 17 residues. Germline values: CDR1 KGHSH, CDR2 LQKENI. Trimming took 2 bases from V and 7 from J; bases not matched to a gene: 14. Here the CDR3 DNA reads TGTGCCAGCTCACCATTACCCGCTAGCGGGACGGGCGGGACCCAGTACTTC. It encodes CASSPLPASGTGGTQYF.